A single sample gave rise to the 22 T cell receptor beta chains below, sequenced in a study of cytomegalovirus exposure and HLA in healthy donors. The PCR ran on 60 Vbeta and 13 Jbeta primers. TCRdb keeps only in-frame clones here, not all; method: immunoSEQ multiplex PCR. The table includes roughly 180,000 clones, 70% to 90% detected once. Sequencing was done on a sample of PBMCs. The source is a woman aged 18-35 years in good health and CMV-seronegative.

The CDR3 protein is CASSSKTSGFSYEQYF. CDR3 bases: TGTGCCAGCAGCTCCAAGACTAGCGGGTTTAGTTACGAGCAGTACTTC. The rearrangement uses TRBV7-6 and TRBJ2-5; 10 bases align to TRBD2. The J call could be wrong; TRBJ2-7 is a better fit for the DNA end. CDR1 is SGHVS, CDR2 FNYEAQ, per germline. The length of the CDR3 is 16 residues.

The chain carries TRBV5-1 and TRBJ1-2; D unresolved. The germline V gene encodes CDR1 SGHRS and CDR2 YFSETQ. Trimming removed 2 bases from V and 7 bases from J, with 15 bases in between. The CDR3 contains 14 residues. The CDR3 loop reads CASSLPAGASGYTF. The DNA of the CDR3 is TGCGCCAGCAGCTTACCAGCGGGCGCATCTGGCTACACCTTC. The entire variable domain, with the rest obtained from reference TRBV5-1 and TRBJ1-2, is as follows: KAGVTQTPRYLIKTRGQQVTLSCSPISGHRSVSWYQQTPGQGLQFLFEYFSETQRNKGNFPGRFSGRQFSNSRSEMNVSTLELGDSALYLCASSLPAGASGYTFGSGTRLTVV.

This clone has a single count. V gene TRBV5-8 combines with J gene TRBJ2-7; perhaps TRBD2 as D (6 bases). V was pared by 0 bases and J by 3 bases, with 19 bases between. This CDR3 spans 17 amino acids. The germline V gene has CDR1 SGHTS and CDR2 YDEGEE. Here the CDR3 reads CASSLVVAVKVYYEQYF. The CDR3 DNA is TGTGCCAGCAGCTTGGTGGTAGCGGTAAAAGTTTACTACGAGCAGTACTTC. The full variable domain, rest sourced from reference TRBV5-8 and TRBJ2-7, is EAGVTQSPTHLIKTRGQQATLRCSPISGHTSVYWYQQALGLGLQFLLWYDEGEERNRGNFPPRFSGRQFPNYSSELNVNALELEDSALYLCASSLVVAVKVYYEQYFGPGTRLTVT.

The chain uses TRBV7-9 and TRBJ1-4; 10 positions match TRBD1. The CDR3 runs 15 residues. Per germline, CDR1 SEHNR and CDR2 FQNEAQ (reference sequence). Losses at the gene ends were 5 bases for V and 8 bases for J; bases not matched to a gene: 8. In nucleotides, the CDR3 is TGTGCCAGCAGCCGCTCCGGGACAGGGGAAGAAAAACTGTTTTTT. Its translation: CASSRSGTGEEKLFF.

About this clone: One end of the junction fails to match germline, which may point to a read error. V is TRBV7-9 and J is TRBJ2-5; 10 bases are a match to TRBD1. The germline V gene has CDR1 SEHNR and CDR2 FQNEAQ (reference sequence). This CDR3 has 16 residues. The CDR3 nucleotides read TGTTCCAGCAGCTTATACCGGGACAGGGGCCAAGAGACCCAGTACTTC. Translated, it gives CSSSLYRDRGQETQYF.

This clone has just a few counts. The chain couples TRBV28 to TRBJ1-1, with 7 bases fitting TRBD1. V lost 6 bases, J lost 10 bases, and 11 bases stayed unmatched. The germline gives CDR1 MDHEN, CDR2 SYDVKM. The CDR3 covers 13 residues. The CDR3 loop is CASSQPGNRGAFF. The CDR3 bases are TGTGCCAGCAGCCAACCCGGGAACAGGGGAGCTTTCTTT.

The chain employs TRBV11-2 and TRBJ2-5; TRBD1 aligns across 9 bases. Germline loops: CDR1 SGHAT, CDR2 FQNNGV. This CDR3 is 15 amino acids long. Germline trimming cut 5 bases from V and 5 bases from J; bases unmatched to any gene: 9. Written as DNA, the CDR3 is TGTGCCAGCAGCACCAACAGGGGGCGCGTTGAGACCCAGTACTTC. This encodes CASSTNRGRVETQYF.

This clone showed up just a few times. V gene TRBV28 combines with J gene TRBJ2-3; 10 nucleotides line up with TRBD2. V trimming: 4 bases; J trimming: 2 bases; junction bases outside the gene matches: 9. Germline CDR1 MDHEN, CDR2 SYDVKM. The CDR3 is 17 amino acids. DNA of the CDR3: TGTGCCAGCAGTTCAGGGATAGCGGGAGGCATCACAGATACGCAGTATTTT. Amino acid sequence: CASSSGIAGGITDTQYF.

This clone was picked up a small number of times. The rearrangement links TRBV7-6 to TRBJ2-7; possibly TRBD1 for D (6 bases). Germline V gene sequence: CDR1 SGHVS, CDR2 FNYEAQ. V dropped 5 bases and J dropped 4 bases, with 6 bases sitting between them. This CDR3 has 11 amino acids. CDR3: CASSTGYEQYF. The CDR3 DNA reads TGTGCCAGCAGCACAGGGTACGAGCAGTACTTC.

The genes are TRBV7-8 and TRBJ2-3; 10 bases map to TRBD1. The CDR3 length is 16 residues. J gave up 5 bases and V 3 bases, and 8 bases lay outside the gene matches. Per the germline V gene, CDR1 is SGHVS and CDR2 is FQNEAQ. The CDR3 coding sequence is TGTGCCAGCAGCTTGACAGGGGGCTTTATGGTAGATACGCAGTATTTT. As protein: CASSLTGGFMVDTQYF.

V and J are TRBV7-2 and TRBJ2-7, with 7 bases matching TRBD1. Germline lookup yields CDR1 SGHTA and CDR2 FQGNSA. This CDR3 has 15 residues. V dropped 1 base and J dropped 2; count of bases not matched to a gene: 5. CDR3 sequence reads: CASSLGGQNPYEQYF. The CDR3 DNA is TGTGCCAGCAGCTTAGGGGGACAGAACCCCTACGAGCAGTACTTC.

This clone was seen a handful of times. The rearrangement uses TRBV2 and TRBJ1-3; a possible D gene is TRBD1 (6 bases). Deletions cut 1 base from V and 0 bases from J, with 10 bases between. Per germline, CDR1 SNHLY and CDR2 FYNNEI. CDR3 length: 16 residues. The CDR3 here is CASSEGGQLSGNTIYF. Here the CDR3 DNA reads TGTGCCAGCAGTGAAGGAGGACAGCTCTCTGGAAACACCATATATTTT.

The DNA for the CDR3 is TGTGCCAGCAGCTTAGGACAGTTGGGAAACACCATATATTTT. Translating gives CASSLGQLGNTIYF. The chain uses TRBV7-2 and TRBJ1-3; D is perhaps TRBD1 (5 bases). The ends were cut back, 1 base at V and 4 bases at J, with 8 bases in the middle. Germline V gives CDR1 SGHTA, CDR2 FQGNSA. This CDR3 is built from 14 residues.

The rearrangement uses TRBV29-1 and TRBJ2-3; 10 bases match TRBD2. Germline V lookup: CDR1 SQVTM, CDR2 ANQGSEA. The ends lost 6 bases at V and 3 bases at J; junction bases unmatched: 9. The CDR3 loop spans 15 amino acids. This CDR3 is CSVYGTSVLTDTQYF. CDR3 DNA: TGCAGCGTCTATGGGACTAGCGTATTGACAGATACGCAGTATTTT.

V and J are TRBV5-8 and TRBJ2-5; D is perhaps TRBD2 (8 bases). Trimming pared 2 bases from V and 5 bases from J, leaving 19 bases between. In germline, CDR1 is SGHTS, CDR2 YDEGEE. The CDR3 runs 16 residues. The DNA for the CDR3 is TGTGCCAGCAGCTTTTCACGGGAGGGGGCGCGGGAGACCCAGTACTTC. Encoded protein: CASSFSREGARETQYF.

As DNA, the CDR3 is TGCGCCAGCAGCGACTGGGGACTCTACAATGAGCAGTTCTTC. Protein product: CASSDWGLYNEQFF. The J gene is TRBJ2-1, the V gene TRBV5-1; D is possibly TRBD2 (6 bases). This CDR3 contains 14 residues. Looked up from germline, CDR1 is SGHRS and CDR2 is YFSETQ. Trimming left V 4 bases short and J 3 bases short, with 11 bases between.

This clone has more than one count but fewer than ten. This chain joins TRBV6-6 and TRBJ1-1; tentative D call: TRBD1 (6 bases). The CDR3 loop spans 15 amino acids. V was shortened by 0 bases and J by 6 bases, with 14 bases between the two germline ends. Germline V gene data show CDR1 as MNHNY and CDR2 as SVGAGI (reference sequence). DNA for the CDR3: TGTGCCAGCAGTTACTCTACAGGGTATCGCGCTGAAGCTTTCTTT. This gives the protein CASSYSTGYRAEAFF.

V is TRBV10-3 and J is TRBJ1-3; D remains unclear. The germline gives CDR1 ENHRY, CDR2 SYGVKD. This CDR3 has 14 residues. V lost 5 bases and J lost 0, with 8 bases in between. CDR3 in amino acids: CAISLEFSGNTIYF. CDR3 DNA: TGTGCCATCAGTCTAGAATTCTCTGGAAACACCATATATTTT.

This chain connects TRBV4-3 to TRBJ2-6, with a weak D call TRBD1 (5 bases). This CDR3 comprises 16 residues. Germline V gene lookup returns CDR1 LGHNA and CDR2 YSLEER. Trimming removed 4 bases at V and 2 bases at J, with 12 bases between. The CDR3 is CASSPSMGPGANVLTF. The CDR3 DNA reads TGCGCCAGCAGCCCGTCGATGGGGCCTGGGGCCAACGTCCTGACTTTC.

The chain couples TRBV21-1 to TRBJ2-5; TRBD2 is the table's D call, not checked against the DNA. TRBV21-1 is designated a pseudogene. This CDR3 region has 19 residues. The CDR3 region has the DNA TGTGCCAGCAGCAAAGAAGCCGGGACTAGCGGGAGTCTCGCAGAGACCCAGTACTTC. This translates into CASSKEAGTSGSLAETQYF.

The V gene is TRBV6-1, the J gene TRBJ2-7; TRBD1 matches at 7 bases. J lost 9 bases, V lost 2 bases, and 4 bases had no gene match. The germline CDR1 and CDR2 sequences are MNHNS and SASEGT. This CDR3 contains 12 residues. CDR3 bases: TGTGCCAGCAGTGAATTTGGGACAGCGCAGTACTTC. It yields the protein CASSEFGTAQYF.

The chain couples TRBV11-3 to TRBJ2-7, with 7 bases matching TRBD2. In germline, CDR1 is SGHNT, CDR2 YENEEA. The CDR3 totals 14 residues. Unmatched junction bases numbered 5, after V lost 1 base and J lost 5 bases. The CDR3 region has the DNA TGTGCCAGCAGCTTAGGGACTAGGTCCGACGAGCAGTACTTC. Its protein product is CASSLGTRSDEQYF.